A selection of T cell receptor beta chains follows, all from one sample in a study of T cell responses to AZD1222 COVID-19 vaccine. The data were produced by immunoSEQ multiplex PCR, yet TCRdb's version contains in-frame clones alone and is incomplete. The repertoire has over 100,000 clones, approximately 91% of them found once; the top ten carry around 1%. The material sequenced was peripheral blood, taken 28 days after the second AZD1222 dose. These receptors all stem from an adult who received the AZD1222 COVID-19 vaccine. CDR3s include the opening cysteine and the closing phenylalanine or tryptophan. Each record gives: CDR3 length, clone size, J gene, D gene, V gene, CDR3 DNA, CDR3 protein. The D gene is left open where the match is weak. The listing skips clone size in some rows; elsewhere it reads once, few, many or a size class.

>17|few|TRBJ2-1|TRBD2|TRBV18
TGTGCCAGCTCACCGCGACTAGCGGGAGGCCCAGAGAAGTCGCAGTTCTTC
CASSPRLAGGPEKSQFF
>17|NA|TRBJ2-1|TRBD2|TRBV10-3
TGTGCCATCAGTGAGAGGACTAGCGGGAAGGTGTACAATGAGCAGTTCTTC
CAISERTSGKVYNEQFF
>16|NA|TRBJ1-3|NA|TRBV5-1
TGCGCCAGCAGCTTGAAAGCAGGGCCTACTGGAAACACCATATATTTT
CASSLKAGPTGNTIYF
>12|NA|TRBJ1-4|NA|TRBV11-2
TGTGCCAGCAGCCAGGGGAGGGAAAAACTGTTTTTT
CASSQGREKLFF
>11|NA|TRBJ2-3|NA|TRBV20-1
TGCAGTGCTAGAGTAAGAGATACGCAGTATTTT
CSARVRDTQYF
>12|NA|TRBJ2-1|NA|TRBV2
TGTGCCAGCCCCTCGTTGGGCAATGAGCAGTTCTTC
CASPSLGNEQFF
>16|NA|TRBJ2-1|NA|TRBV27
TGTGCCAGCAGTTTAGCCGGGGGGCGACTTAGGAATGAGCAGTTCTTC
CASSLAGGRLRNEQFF
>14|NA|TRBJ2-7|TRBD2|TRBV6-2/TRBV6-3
TGTGCCAGCAGTTACCTGGGACTAGTTTACGAGCAGTACTTC
CASSYLGLVYEQYF
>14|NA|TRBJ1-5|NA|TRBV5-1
TGCGCCAGCAGCTTGGGGGGTGGCAATCAGCCCCAGCATTTT
CASSLGGGNQPQHF
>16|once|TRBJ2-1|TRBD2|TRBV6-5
TGTGCCAGCAGTTACTCTGCTAGCGGGAGATTAAATGAGCAGTTCTTC
CASSYSASGRLNEQFF
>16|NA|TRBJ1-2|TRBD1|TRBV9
TGTGCCAGCAGCGTCAATGTGGACAGGGATACATATGGCTACACCTTC
CASSVNVDRDTYGYTF